The entry that follows covers one T cell receptor (beta chain) sequence. Sequenced by immunoSEQ multiplex PCR; TCRdb stores in-frame clones only, minus some. This sample has about 49,000 clones; around four fifths occur once, and the top ten carry around an eighth. Germline V lookup: CDR1 MGHRA, CDR2 YSYEKL. There are 17 residues in the CDR3. Trimming shortened V by 0 bases and J by 3 bases, and 12 bases separated the two germline ends. This entry is derived from a study of blood T cell repertoires in COVID-19. Specimen: peripheral blood. This clonotype was sampled from a human donor in a cohort sampled during active COVID-19. This chain links TRBV4-1 with TRBJ1-6, with D uncertain. CDR3: CASSQESRIDYNSPLHF. CDR3 coding DNA: TGCGCCAGCAGCCAAGAATCGAGAATTGACTATAATTCACCCCTCCACTTT.